The source of this T cell receptor (beta chain) is a study of cytomegalovirus exposure and HLA in healthy donors. Study in general: An analysis done earlier identified 120 million or so unique TCR beta sequences from 200 million or so T cells. Findings of the study overall: Prediction of most subjects' HLA-A and HLA-B alleles by TCR beta sequences was reportedly accurate. In vitro assays verified that a few CMV-associated chains recognized CMV antigens specifically.

As to this clone: The antigen is unknown.

Primers included in the PCR were 60 Vbeta and 13 Jbeta primers. TCRdb's copy holds only in-frame clones and misses some; the assay was immunoSEQ multiplex PCR. Found here are 100,000 or so clones, around 74% of them singletons; the top ten hold over 7%. Germline V gene sequence: CDR1 MDHEN, CDR2 SYDVKM. The CDR3 is made up of 12 amino acids. Trimming took off 5 bases at V and 5 bases at J, with 9 bases between the two ends. The sample consisted of PBMCs. The chain carries TRBV28 and TRBJ1-2; D call uncertain. The receptor comes from a woman in her thirties or forties in good health and CMV-seropositive. The CDR3 region is CASSLNLYGYTF. The CDR3 nucleotides are TGTGCCAGCAGTCTCAACCTATATGGCTACACCTTC.